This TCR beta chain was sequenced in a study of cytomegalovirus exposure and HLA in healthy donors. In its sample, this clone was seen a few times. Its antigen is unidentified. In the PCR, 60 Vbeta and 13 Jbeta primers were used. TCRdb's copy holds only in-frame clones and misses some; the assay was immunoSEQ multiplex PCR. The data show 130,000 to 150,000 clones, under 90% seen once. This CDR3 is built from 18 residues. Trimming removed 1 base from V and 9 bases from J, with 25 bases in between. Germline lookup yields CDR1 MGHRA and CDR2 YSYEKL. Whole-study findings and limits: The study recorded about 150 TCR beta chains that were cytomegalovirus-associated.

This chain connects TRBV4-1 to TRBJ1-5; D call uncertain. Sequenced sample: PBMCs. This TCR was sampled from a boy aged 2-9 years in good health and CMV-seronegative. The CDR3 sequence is CASSQAPRGPNRERPQHF. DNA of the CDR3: TGCGCCAGCAGCCAAGCACCGCGAGGCCCAAATCGGGAGCGGCCCCAGCATTTT.